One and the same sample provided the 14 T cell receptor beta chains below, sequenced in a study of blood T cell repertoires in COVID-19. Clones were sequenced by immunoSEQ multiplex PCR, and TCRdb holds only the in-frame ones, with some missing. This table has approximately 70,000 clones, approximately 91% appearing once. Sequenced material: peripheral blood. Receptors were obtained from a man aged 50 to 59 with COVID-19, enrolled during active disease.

CDR3 nucleotides: TGTGCCAGTAGAAAGCCGGGACAGGCTAATTCACCCCTCCACTTT. Translating it yields CASRKPGQANSPLHF. The chain couples TRBV19 to TRBJ1-6; 8 bases map to TRBD1. Unmatched junction bases numbered 7, after V lost 6 bases and J lost 6 bases. Germline V gene sequence: CDR1 LNHDA, CDR2 SQIVND (reference sequence). This CDR3 contains 15 residues.

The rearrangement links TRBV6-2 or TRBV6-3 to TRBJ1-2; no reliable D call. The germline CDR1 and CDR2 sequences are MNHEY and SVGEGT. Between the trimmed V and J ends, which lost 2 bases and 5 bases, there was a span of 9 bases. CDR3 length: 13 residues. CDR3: CASSYVSGYGYTF. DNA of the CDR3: TGTGCCAGCAGTTACGTTTCGGGTTATGGCTACACCTTC.

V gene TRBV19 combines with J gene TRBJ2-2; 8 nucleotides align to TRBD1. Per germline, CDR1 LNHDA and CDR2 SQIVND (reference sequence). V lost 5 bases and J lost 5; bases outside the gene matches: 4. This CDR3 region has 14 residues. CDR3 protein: CASSSGQGTGELFF. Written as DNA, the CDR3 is TGTGCCAGTAGTTCCGGACAGGGTACCGGGGAGCTGTTTTTT. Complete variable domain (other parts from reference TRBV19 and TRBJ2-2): DGGITQSPKYLFRKEGQNVTLSCEQNLNHDAMYWYRQDPGQGLRLIYYSQIVNDFQKGDIAEGYSVSREKKESFPLTVTSAQKNPTAFYLCASSSGQGTGELFFGEGSRLTVL.

The CDR3: CASSLVMSDTQYF. CDR3 sequence (DNA): TGTGCCAGCTCACTCGTTATGTCAGATACGCAGTATTTT. The J gene is TRBJ2-3, the V gene TRBV18; D ambiguous. This CDR3 has 13 residues. Deletions cut 4 bases from V and 4 bases from J, with 9 bases between. The V gene's germline CDR1 is KGHSH and CDR2 LQKENI.

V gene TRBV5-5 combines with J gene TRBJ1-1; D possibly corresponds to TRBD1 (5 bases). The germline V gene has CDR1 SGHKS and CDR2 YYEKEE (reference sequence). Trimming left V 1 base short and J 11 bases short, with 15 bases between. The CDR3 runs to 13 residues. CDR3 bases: TGTGCCAGCAGCTTGTCGACGGGGGTCGGGGCTTTCTTT. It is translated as CASSLSTGVGAFF.

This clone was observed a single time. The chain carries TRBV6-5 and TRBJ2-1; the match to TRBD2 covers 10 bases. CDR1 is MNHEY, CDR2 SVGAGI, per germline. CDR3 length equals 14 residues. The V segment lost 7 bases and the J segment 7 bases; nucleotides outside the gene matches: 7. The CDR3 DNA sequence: TGTGCCAGCACTCTAGCGGGAGAAATTAATGAGCAGTTCTTC. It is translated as CASTLAGEINEQFF.

The CDR3 protein is CASSTGTSGRASFF. The CDR3 nucleotides read TGTGCCAGCAGCACCGGGACTAGCGGGCGGGCCTCCTTCTTC. The V call is TRBV5-6, the J call TRBJ2-1; 12 bases line up with TRBD2. Germline CDR1 SGHDT, CDR2 YYEEEE. The CDR3 loop spans 14 amino acids. V shed 4 bases and J 16 bases; nucleotides not matched to a gene: 12.

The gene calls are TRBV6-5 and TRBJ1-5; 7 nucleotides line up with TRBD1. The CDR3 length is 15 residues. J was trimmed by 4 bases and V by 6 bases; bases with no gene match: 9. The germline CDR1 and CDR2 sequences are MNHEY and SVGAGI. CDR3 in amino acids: CASRPRDSPNQPQHF. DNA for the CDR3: TGTGCCAGCAGGCCCAGGGACAGCCCAAATCAGCCCCAGCATTTT.

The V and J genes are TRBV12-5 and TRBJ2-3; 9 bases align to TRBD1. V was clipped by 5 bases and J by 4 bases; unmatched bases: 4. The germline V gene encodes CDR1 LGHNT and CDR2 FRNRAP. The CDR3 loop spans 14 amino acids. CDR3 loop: CASGLGQGADTQYF. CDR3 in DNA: TGTGCTAGTGGTCTGGGACAGGGCGCAGATACGCAGTATTTT.

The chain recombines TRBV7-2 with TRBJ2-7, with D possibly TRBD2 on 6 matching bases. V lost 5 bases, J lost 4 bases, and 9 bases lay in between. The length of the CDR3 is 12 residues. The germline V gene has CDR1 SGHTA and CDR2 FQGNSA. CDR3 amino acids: CASSPGGYEQYF. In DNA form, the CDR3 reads TGTGCCAGCAGCCCTGGAGGGTACGAGCAGTACTTC.

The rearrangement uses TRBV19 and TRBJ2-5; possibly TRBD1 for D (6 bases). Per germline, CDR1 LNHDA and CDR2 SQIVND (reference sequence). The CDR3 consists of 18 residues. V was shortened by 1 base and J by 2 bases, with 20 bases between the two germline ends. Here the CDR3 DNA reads TGTGCCAGTAGTATAGCTCATCTATCTTGGACAGAGCAAGAGACCCAGTACTTC. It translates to CASSIAHLSWTEQETQYF.

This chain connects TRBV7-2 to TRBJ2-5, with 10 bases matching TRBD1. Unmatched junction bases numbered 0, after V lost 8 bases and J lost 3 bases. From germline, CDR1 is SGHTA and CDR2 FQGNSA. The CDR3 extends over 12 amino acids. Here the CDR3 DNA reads TGTGCCAGCGGACAGGGGGAAGAGACCCAGTACTTC. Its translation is CASGQGEETQYF.

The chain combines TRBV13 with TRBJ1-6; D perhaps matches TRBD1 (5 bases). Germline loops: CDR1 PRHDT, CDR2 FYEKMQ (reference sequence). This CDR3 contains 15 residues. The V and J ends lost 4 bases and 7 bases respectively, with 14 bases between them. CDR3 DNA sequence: TGTGCCAGCAGCTCCGGGGCCGGGGGGAATTCACCCCTCCACTTT. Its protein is CASSSGAGGNSPLHF.

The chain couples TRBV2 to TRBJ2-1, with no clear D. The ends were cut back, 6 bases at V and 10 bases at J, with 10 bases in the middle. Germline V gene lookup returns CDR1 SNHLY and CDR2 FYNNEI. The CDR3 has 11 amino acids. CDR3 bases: TGTGCCAGCAGATCGGAGAACGAGCAGTTCTTC. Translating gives CASRSENEQFF. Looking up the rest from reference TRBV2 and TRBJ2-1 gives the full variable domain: EPEVTQTPSHQVTQMGQEVILRCVPISNHLYFYWYRQILGQKVEFLVSFYNNEISEKSEIFDDQFSVERPDGSNFTLKIRSTKLEDSAMYFCASRSENEQFFGPGTRLTVL.